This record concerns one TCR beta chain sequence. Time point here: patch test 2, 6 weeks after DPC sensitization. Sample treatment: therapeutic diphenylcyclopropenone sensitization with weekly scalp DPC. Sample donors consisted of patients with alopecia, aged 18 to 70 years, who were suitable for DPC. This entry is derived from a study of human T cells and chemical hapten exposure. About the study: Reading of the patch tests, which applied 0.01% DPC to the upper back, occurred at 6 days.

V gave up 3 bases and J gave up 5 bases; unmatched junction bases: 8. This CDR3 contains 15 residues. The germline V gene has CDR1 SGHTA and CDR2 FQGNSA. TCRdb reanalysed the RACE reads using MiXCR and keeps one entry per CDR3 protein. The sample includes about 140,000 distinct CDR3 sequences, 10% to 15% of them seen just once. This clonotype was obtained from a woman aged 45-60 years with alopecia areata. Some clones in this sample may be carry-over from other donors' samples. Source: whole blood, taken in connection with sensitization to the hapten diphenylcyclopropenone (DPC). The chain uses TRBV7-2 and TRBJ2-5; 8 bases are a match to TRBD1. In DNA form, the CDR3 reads TGTGCCAGCAGCTTCACGACAGGGGTTGAGGAGACCCAGTACTTC. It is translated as CASSFTTGVEETQYF.